This TCR beta chain was sequenced in a study of T cells after yellow fever vaccination. The wider study: Libraries from low-cell-number fractions were prepared with the SMART-Seq v4 Ultra Low Input RNA kit. Findings and limits, study-wide: Sorted repertoires could include abundant contaminating clonotypes from bulk cells.

This clonotype was detected many times. Its antigen is undetermined. As TCR cDNA was made by 5'RACE template switching, a universal primer site and UMIs were added. TCRdb independently ran MiXCR on the 5' RACE reads; one entry per CDR3 protein. This table has approximately 580,000 distinct CDR3 sequences, 17% appearing once. The receptor's source is a man between 18 and 29 years old who received the YFV17D yellow fever vaccine. Sequencing used PBMCs, obtained around 5 days after the first yellow fever vaccination.

CDR3 nucleotides: TGCGCCAGCAGATTACGCGACAGAGACCCTCCCGGGGAGCTGTTTTTT. Protein sequence: CASRLRDRDPPGELFF. The rearrangement links TRBV5-1 to TRBJ2-2; D is perhaps TRBD1 (5 bases). V was cut by 5 bases and J by 6 bases, with 20 bases left in between. The CDR3 totals 16 residues. CDR1 is SGHRS, CDR2 YFSETQ, per germline.